Listed below are T cell receptor beta chains from one sample, sequenced in a study of cytotoxic CD8 clonotypes in ibrutinib-treated CLL. Here immunoSEQ multiplex PCR was the method, and the copy in TCRdb shows in-frame clones only, minus some. This table holds approximately 45,000 clones, around 68% found once. The sequencing here drew on PBMCs, taken after 12 months of ibrutinib treatment. These receptor sequences come from a human donor with chronic lymphocytic leukemia. Both conserved end residues are trimmed from each CDR3. Clone size is given for some rows only: seen once, a few or many times, or a class if the clone is expanded.

cdr3_aa	v_call	clone_size	j_call	cdr3_length
ASRATGQGTNSPLH	TRBV19	.	TRBJ1-6	14
ASSFPRTGGNTIY	TRBV7-9	.	TRBJ1-3	13
ASSLQGSGNTIY	TRBV5-1	.	TRBJ1-3	12
ASSQGQGTQSNEQF	TRBV4-1	.	TRBJ2-1	14
ASSQRSAGANVLT	TRBV27	.	TRBJ2-6	13
ASSANAAGLAGVQETQY	TRBV6-1	once	TRBJ2-5	17
ASSKGTGNYEQY	TRBV5-6	.	TRBJ2-7	12
ASSLSAGGNSQETQY	TRBV27	.	TRBJ2-5	15
ASSRFRDANYGYT	TRBV4-1	.	TRBJ1-2	13
ASGSGDSPLH	TRBV7-3	few	TRBJ1-6	10
ASSIKRGVRTDTQY	TRBV5-4	.	TRBJ2-3	14
ASSAGTDANTEAF	TRBV9	.	TRBJ1-1	13
ASSPGPGQGNLRYGYT	TRBV5-1	.	TRBJ1-2	16
ASSLRLAAFQETQY	TRBV28	.	TRBJ2-5	14
SVGVTGGSEAF	TRBV29-1	.	TRBJ1-1	11
SVAGLLSYNEQF	TRBV29-1	.	TRBJ2-1	12
ASSMVAGRRTDTQY	TRBV19	few	TRBJ2-3	14
ASSLAVASRKNIQY	TRBV5-8	.	TRBJ2-4	14
ATGRTKTYEQY	TRBV10-3	few	TRBJ2-7	11
ASSFQAGERNSPLH	TRBV5-1	.	TRBJ1-6	14
ASRGARRSYNEQF	TRBV6-6	.	TRBJ2-1	13
ASSEPGQGAYEQY	TRBV2	few	TRBJ2-7	13
ASSLASGLTDTQY	TRBV5-1	.	TRBJ2-3	13
ASTRPEHNEQF	TRBV5-1	.	TRBJ2-1	11
ASSPAADPKNEQF	TRBV18	.	TRBJ2-1	13
ASSLLADITYEQY	TRBV2	.	TRBJ2-7	13
ASSTTSGGALVETQY	TRBV5-5	.	TRBJ2-5	15
ASSSWGRIYEQY	TRBV5-4	.	TRBJ2-7	12
ASRGTGEVYEQY	TRBV13	medium-sized	TRBJ2-7	12
ASSLARDWRAETQY	TRBV7-2	.	TRBJ2-5	14
ASNRGESGNTIY	TRBV6-6	.	TRBJ1-3	12
ASSLGGGDQPQH	TRBV5-1	.	TRBJ1-5	12
ASSLSTGGHNEQF	TRBV6-5	once	TRBJ2-1	13
ASSRRLETDTQY	TRBV4-1	few	TRBJ2-3	12
ASSLVFSGNTIY	TRBV5-6	few	TRBJ1-3	12
ASSFGAGTDFYEQY	TRBV7-6	.	TRBJ2-7	14
ASRVTGVYNSPLH	TRBV6-1	.	TRBJ1-6	13
ASSLASSPLH	TRBV5-6	.	TRBJ1-6	10
ASSLTSGGAWDTQY	TRBV28	.	TRBJ2-3	14
ASSPQGSASTDTQY	TRBV18	.	TRBJ2-3	14
ASSQVVSQPQH	TRBV4-1	once	TRBJ1-5	11
ASRPLLWGGNQPQH	TRBV27	.	TRBJ1-5	14
ASSSYTRGETQY	TRBV7-2	.	TRBJ2-5	12
ASSWRTGPYEQY	TRBV6-5	.	TRBJ2-7	12
ASSLVGGGYEQY	TRBV5-4	.	TRBJ2-7	12